Listed here are 27 T cell receptor beta chains from one sample, sequenced in a study of Ad26.COV2.S vaccination and SARS-CoV-2 variants. Profiled with immunoSEQ multiplex PCR; TCRdb holds only in-frame clones, not every one. This sample has some 250,000 clones, with approximately 90% found just once. Indicated treatment: roughly 18 received Ad26.COV2.S at low or high dose, single or two shots; roughly five received placebo; per-sample allocation not given. Samples came from day 63 after the first vaccine or placebo injection. This specimen consisted of peripheral blood, obtained in a trial of Ad26.COV2.S vaccine versus placebo. These receptors came from a person between 18 and 65 years old who received the Ad26.COV2.S COVID-19 vaccine or a placebo.

The chain has TRBV7-2 and TRBJ2-7, with D uncertain. Trimming pared 1 base from V and 6 bases from J, leaving 10 bases between. The germline V gene encodes CDR1 SGHTA and CDR2 FQGNSA. CDR3 length: 13 amino acids. CDR3 bases: TGTGCCAGCAGCTTAGGACATCCGGGCGAGCAGTACTTC. Translated: CASSLGHPGEQYF.

This clone was detected only once. The rearrangement uses TRBV27 and TRBJ1-2; D call uncertain. V lost 7 bases and J 0 bases, leaving 6 bases between the germline ends. Germline values: CDR1 MNHEY, CDR2 SMNVEV (reference sequence). This CDR3 has 12 residues. CDR3 bases: TGTGCCAGCAAACCAGCTAACTATGGCTACACCTTC. Its protein is CASKPANYGYTF.

The V gene is TRBV11-1, the J gene TRBJ1-1, with D possibly matching TRBD1 (5 bases). Germline V CDR1 and CDR2: SGHAT, FQDESV (reference sequence). This CDR3 spans 14 amino acids. Trimming shortened V by 1 base and J by 5 bases, and 11 bases separated the two germline ends. The CDR3 region is CASSLGGSTTEAFF. The CDR3 DNA reads TGTGCCAGCAGCTTAGGGGGGTCGACGACTGAAGCTTTCTTT.

The chain couples TRBV30 to TRBJ2-2; D may be TRBD2 (5 bases). Trimming cost V 0 bases and J 5 bases, with 10 bases left between them. Germline V CDR1 and CDR2: GTSNPN, SVGIG (reference sequence). The CDR3 consists of 14 residues. This CDR3 reads CAWSVLSGTGELFF. The CDR3 DNA sequence: TGTGCCTGGAGTGTACTTTCGGGAACCGGGGAGCTGTTTTTT.

The V and J genes are TRBV19 and TRBJ1-1; D perhaps matches TRBD1 (6 bases). Germline CDR1 LNHDA, CDR2 SQIVND (reference sequence). The V and J ends lost 5 bases and 1 base respectively, with 8 bases between them. This CDR3 has 13 residues. The CDR3 DNA sequence: TGTGCCAGTAGTTCACAGGGGAACACTGAAGCTTTCTTT. It codes for CASSSQGNTEAFF.

The chain recombines TRBV7-2 with TRBJ1-4; D unresolved. Trimming left V 3 bases short and J 4 bases short, with 12 bases between. Germline V gene lookup returns CDR1 SGHTA and CDR2 FQGNSA. The CDR3 has 15 residues. The CDR3 loop is CASSFSSGGNEKLFF. Written as DNA, the CDR3 is TGTGCCAGCAGCTTTTCATCGGGAGGTAATGAAAAACTGTTTTTT.

The CDR3 DNA is TGTGCCACCCAGGACAGGGGCCTTCAAGAGACCCAGTACTTC. The encoded protein is CATQDRGLQETQYF. This chain joins TRBV19 and TRBJ2-5; 9 nucleotides match TRBD1. Germline CDR1 LNHDA, CDR2 SQIVND (reference sequence). This CDR3 is 14 amino acids long. Trimming at V came to 10 bases and at J to 2 bases, leaving 8 bases not matched to a gene.

The chain uses TRBV28 and TRBJ2-6; 10 bases line up with TRBD1. This CDR3 has 19 amino acids. V lost 2 bases, J lost 0 bases, and 7 bases stayed unmatched. The V gene's germline CDR1 is MDHEN and CDR2 SYDVKM. CDR3 sequence reads: CASSLPRTGGSSGANVLTF. The CDR3 region has the DNA TGTGCCAGCAGTTTACCTAGGACAGGGGGTTCCTCTGGGGCCAACGTCCTGACTTTC.

The chain carries TRBV7-2 and TRBJ2-7; D is possibly TRBD1 (6 bases). V was shortened by 5 bases and J by 2 bases, with 19 bases between the two germline ends. Germline V gives CDR1 SGHTA, CDR2 FQGNSA. CDR3 length: 16 residues. For the CDR3, the DNA is TGTGCCAGCAGCCTCCTCCGGGTGGACAGCACCTACGAGCAGTACTTC. It specifies CASSLLRVDSTYEQYF.

The chain uses TRBV20-1 and TRBJ2-1; a possible D gene is TRBD2 (5 bases). The length of the CDR3 is 11 residues. V lost 4 bases to trimming and J lost 14 bases, with 15 bases between them. Germline CDR1 is DFQATT and CDR2 is SNEGSKA (reference sequence). CDR3 in DNA: TGCAGTGCTAAGGCTGGGTACGGGAAGTTCTTC. Translating it yields CSAKAGYGKFF.

The chain is built from TRBV4-3 and TRBJ1-2; a possible D gene is TRBD1 (6 bases). CDR1 and CDR2 (germline): LGHNA, YSLEER. This CDR3 region has 16 residues. Trimming took off 0 bases at V and 6 bases at J, with 17 bases between the two ends. CDR3 loop: CASSQDRSQGKDGYTF. The CDR3 nucleotides read TGCGCCAGCAGCCAAGATAGGTCCCAGGGGAAAGATGGCTACACCTTC.

The chain carries TRBV3-1 (or the pseudogene TRBV3-2) and TRBJ2-3; D tentatively fits TRBD1 or TRBD2 (5 bases each). The CDR3 runs 13 residues. With 4 bases removed from V and 5 bases from J, the gap between germline ends came to 10 bases. Germline CDR1 and CDR2: LGHDT and YNNKEL (reference sequence). The CDR3 here is CASSRSGGDTQYF. The CDR3, as DNA: TGTGCCAGCAGCCGCTCTGGGGGAGATACGCAGTATTTT.

The chain employs TRBV19 and TRBJ2-3; 7 nucleotides agree with TRBD2. The CDR3 is 15 residues long. V gave up 5 bases and J gave up 6 bases; unmatched junction bases: 11. In germline, CDR1 is LNHDA, CDR2 SQIVND (reference sequence). The CDR3 coding sequence is TGTGCCAGTAGTCTCCCAGCGGGAACGGAGGATACGCAGTATTTT. This encodes CASSLPAGTEDTQYF.

V and J are TRBV9 and TRBJ2-3, with D hard to call. V gave up 0 bases and J gave up 1 base, with 12 bases separating them. Per the germline V gene, CDR1 is SGDLS and CDR2 is YYNGEE. This CDR3 is 16 amino acids long. The CDR3 sequence: CASSVGRATRTDTQYF. As DNA, the CDR3 is TGTGCCAGCAGCGTAGGTCGCGCAACTCGCACAGATACGCAGTATTTT.

The DNA for the CDR3 is TGTGCCAGCATAGCAAGCCATCTCGGAAACACCATATATTTT. Its protein product is CASIASHLGNTIYF. The V gene is TRBV28, the J gene TRBJ1-3; D gene uncertain. Germline V lookup: CDR1 MDHEN, CDR2 SYDVKM. This CDR3 region has 14 residues. Trimming removed 7 bases at V and 4 bases at J, with 14 bases between. The full variable domain, its missing parts supplied by reference TRBV28 and TRBJ1-3, is DVKVTQSSRYLVKRTGEKVFLECVQDMDHENMFWYRQDPGLGLRLIYFSYDVKMKEKGDIPEGYSVSREKKERFSLILESASTNQTSMYLCASIASHLGNTIYFGEGSWLTVV.

The chain has TRBV4-1 and TRBJ1-1; D is possibly TRBD1 (5 bases). CDR3 size: 18 residues. Germline lookup yields CDR1 MGHRA and CDR2 YSYEKL. V was cut by 3 bases and J by 0 bases, with 20 bases left in between. This CDR3 is CASSHSPRAQPLNTEAFF. CDR3 DNA: TGCGCCAGCAGCCATTCTCCCAGGGCGCAACCACTGAACACTGAAGCTTTCTTT.

The chain has TRBV7-9 and TRBJ2-3, with 8 bases matching TRBD1. The CDR3 has 16 amino acids. V trimming: 3 bases; J trimming: 4 bases; junction bases outside the gene matches: 9. Looked up from germline, CDR1 is SEHNR and CDR2 is FQNEAQ (reference sequence). CDR3 protein: CASSLNQGALADTQYF. The CDR3, as DNA: TGTGCCAGCAGCTTGAACCAGGGGGCATTGGCAGATACGCAGTATTTT.

This clone has just a few counts. This CDR3 is CASSESRGGTYEQYF. The CDR3 DNA reads TGCGCCAGCAGTGAATCCCGGGGGGGAACCTACGAGCAGTACTTC. The rearrangement uses TRBV10-2 and TRBJ2-7; 8 bases map to TRBD2. Germline V gene lookup returns CDR1 WSHSY and CDR2 SAAADI. J gave up 2 bases and V 3 bases, and 6 bases lay outside the gene matches. This CDR3 spans 15 amino acids.

The CDR3 loop reads CASRLGNQPQHF. As DNA, the CDR3 is TGTGCCAGCAGGCTTGGGAATCAGCCCCAGCATTTT. The V call is TRBV28, the J call TRBJ1-5; D is ambiguous. CDR3 length: 12 amino acids. Germline V CDR1 and CDR2: MDHEN, SYDVKM. V was cut by 6 bases and J by 4 bases, with 7 bases left in between.

The chain uses TRBV7-8 and TRBJ2-7, with no clear D. The CDR3 runs to 11 residues. V lost 5 bases, J lost 3 bases, and 5 bases lay in between. Germline loops: CDR1 SGHVS, CDR2 FQNEAQ. The CDR3 region is CASSTYYEQYF. CDR3 coding DNA: TGTGCCAGCAGCACTTACTACGAGCAGTACTTC.

CDR3 in amino acids: CASSFPLSGSAYEQYF. The CDR3 DNA reads as TGTGCCAGCAGTTTCCCTCTGAGCGGGAGTGCCTACGAGCAGTACTTC. The V gene is TRBV28, the J gene TRBJ2-7, with 8 bases that match TRBD2. V shed 3 bases, J shed 2 bases, and the junction held 9 bases outside the gene matches. Germline assignment: CDR1 MDHEN and CDR2 SYDVKM. The CDR3 has 16 residues.

The J gene is TRBJ1-4, the V gene TRBV30, with a tentative D call TRBD1 (6 bases). Germline V gene data show CDR1 as GTSNPN and CDR2 as SVGIG (reference sequence). The V end was cut by 7 bases, the J end by 4 bases, with 16 bases between. This CDR3 has 14 amino acids. The CDR3 loop reads CASGGGLINEKLFF. The CDR3 DNA reads as TGTGCCTCGGGGGGCGGGCTGATTAATGAAAAACTGTTTTTT. The whole variable domain, filled in from reference TRBV30 and TRBJ1-4, reads SQTIHQWPATLVQPVGSPLSLECTVEGTSNPNLYWYRQAAGRGLQLLFYSVGIGQISSEVPQNLSASRPQDRQFILSSKKLLLSDSGFYLCASGGGLINEKLFFGSGTQLSVL.

V and J are TRBV6-2 or TRBV6-3 and TRBJ1-2, with D perhaps matching TRBD1 (5 bases). Trimming pared 4 bases from V and 0 bases from J, leaving 9 bases between. CDR3 length: 14 amino acids. CDR1 is MNHEY and CDR2 is SVGEGT in the germline V gene. In DNA, the CDR3 is TGTGCCAGCAGTTGGGACTTCGCTAACTATGGCTACACCTTC. It yields the protein CASSWDFANYGYTF.

V and J are TRBV7-2 and TRBJ2-5, with 8 bases matching TRBD1. V lost 5 bases, J lost 4 bases, and 21 bases stayed unmatched. Germline CDR1 reads SGHTA; CDR2 reads FQGNSA. The CDR3 runs 19 residues. CDR3 coding DNA: TGTGCCAGCAGCCCTATAAAGGCGGGACAGGCACGGGGTATAGAGACCCAGTACTTC. Protein sequence: CASSPIKAGQARGIETQYF.

The chain has TRBV11-1 and TRBJ1-4; 7 bases align to TRBD1. The length of the CDR3 is 11 residues. CDR1 is SGHAT and CDR2 is FQDESV in the germline V gene (reference sequence). The V gene end was trimmed by 5 bases and the J gene end by 12 bases; junction bases not matched to a gene: 3. As DNA, the CDR3 is TGTGCCAGCAGCCATACAGGGGAACTGTTTTTT. Translated, it gives CASSHTGELFF. The full variable domain, completed using reference TRBV11-1 and TRBJ1-4, is EAEVAQSPRYKITEKSQAVAFWCDPISGHATLYWYRQILGQGPELLVQFQDESVVDDSQLPKDRFSAERLKGVDSTLKIQPAELGDSAMYLCASSHTGELFFGSGTQLSVL.

This rearrangement joins TRBV6-2 or TRBV6-3 to TRBJ1-2; TRBD1 agrees at 7 bases. Germline CDR1 is MNHEY and CDR2 is SVGEGT. The CDR3 is 12 amino acids. V trimming: 4 bases; J trimming: 8 bases; junction bases outside the gene matches: 4. The CDR3 sequence: CASSSAGGGYTF. The CDR3, as DNA: TGTGCCAGCAGTTCGGCAGGGGGAGGCTACACCTTC.

The J gene is TRBJ2-5, the V gene TRBV11-2; D is unclear. Germline V gene data show CDR1 as SGHAT and CDR2 as FQNNGV. V was trimmed by 1 base and J by 1 base, leaving 13 bases between them. The length of the CDR3 is 16 residues. The CDR3 DNA reads TGTGCCAGCAGCTTAGTGGCCACCAGAGTCCAAGAGACCCAGTACTTC. Encoded protein: CASSLVATRVQETQYF.